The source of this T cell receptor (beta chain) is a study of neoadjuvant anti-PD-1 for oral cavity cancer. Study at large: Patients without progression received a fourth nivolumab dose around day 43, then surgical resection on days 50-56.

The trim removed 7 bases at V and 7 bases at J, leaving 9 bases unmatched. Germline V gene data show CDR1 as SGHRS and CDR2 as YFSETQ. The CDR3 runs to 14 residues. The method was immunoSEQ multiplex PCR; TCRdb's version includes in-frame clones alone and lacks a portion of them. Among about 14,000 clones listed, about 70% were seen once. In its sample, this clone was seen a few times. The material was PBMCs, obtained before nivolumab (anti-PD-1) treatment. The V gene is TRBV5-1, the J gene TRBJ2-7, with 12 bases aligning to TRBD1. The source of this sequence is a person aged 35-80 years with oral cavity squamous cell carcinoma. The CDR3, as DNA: TGCGCCAGCGGACCGGGACAGGGGGCTGGGGAGCAGTACTTC. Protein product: CASGPGQGAGEQYF.